This T cell receptor beta chain originates from a study of cytomegalovirus exposure and HLA in healthy donors. Study-level information: Most donors, roughly 77% of a few hundred genotyped, fell in the Caucasian-associated ancestry cluster. General study results and limits: The authors reported that TCR beta sequences could predict HLA-A and HLA-B alleles. These predictions were accurate for most subjects in the first cohort. Both high specificity and high sensitivity reportedly marked the classifier's diagnosis of cytomegalovirus status. Common viral pathogens were later found to be apparently linked to several of the most significant clusters.

Remarks on this clone: Antigen: not known.

The PCR made use of 60 Vbeta and 13 Jbeta primers. Sequencing used immunoSEQ multiplex PCR; TCRdb keeps in-frame clones, though not all of them. Among 150,000 to 200,000 clones listed, 79% were seen once. The CDR3 runs to 16 residues. The germline gives CDR1 MDHEN, CDR2 SYDVKM. After removal of 5 bases from V and 1 base from J, the junction contained 8 bases not matched to a gene. The sequence was collected from a girl between 10 and 17 years old in good health and CMV-seropositive. The J gene is TRBJ1-1, the V gene TRBV28, with 9 bases aligning to TRBD1. The sequencing input was PBMCs. CDR3 region: CASSTTGGLGNTEAFF. DNA of the CDR3: TGTGCCAGCAGTACTACAGGGGGCTTAGGGAACACTGAAGCTTTCTTT.